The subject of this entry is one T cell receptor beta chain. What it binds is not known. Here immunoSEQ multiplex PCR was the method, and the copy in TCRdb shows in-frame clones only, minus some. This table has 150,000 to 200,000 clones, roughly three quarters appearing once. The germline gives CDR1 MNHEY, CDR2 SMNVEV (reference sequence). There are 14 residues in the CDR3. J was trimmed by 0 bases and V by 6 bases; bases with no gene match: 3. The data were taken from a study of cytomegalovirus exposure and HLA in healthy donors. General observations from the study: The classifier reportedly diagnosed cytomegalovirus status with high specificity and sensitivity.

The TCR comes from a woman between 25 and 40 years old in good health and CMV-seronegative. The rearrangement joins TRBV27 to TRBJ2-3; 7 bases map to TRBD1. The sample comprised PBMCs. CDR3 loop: CASRTGSSTDTQYF. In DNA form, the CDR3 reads TGTGCCAGCAGGACAGGGTCTAGCACAGATACGCAGTATTTT.